This T cell receptor beta chain was profiled in a study of metastatic and nonmetastatic thyroid tumors. Overall study context: Repertoires from blood and tumor or nodule tissue of malignant and benign thyroid patients were compared. Whole-study results and caveats: Benign nodules reportedly had significantly lower TCR beta diversity than malignant thyroid tumors in blood and tumor.

Germline V gives CDR1 MDHEN, CDR2 SYDVKM. The CDR3 has 13 residues. No patient received treatment before thyroid surgery. This clone has just a few counts. Its cognate antigen is unknown. A junction boundary mismatches the germline segment, possibly from a read error. Original handling: Differences in CDR3 between clinicopathological groups were drawn on to build a classifier intended to discriminate distant-metastatic papillary thyroid cancer patients. TCRdb re-analyzed the PCR reads using MiXCR. The V and J calls and clone size come from TCRdb's table, not from the authors' own analysis. The top ten hold 8% to 9.5% of the sample, which has some 38,000 clones, roughly 14% seen once.

Sequencing was done on a sample of blood. The chain links TRBV28 to TRBJ2-7; D is ambiguous. The clonotype was recovered from a female donor with papillary thyroid cancer or a benign thyroid nodule (not recorded which). Some clones in this sample may be carry-over from other donors' samples. The CDR3 coding sequence is TGTGCCAGCAGTTCAACAGCCCCCTACGGGCAGTACTTC. Amino acids: CASSSTAPYGQYF.